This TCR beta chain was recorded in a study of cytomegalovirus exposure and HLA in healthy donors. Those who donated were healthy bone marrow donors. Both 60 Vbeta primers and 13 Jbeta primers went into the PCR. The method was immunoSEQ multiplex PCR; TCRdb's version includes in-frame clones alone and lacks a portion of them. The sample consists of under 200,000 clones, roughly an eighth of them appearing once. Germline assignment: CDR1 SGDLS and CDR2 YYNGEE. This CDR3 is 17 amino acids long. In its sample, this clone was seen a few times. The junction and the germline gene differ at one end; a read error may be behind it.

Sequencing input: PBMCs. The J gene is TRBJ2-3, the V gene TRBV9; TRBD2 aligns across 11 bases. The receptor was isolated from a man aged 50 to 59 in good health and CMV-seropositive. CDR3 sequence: CASTVGLAGGGTDTQYF. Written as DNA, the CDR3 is TGTGCCAGCACCGTAGGGCTAGCGGGGGGCGGCACAGATACGCAGTATTTT.